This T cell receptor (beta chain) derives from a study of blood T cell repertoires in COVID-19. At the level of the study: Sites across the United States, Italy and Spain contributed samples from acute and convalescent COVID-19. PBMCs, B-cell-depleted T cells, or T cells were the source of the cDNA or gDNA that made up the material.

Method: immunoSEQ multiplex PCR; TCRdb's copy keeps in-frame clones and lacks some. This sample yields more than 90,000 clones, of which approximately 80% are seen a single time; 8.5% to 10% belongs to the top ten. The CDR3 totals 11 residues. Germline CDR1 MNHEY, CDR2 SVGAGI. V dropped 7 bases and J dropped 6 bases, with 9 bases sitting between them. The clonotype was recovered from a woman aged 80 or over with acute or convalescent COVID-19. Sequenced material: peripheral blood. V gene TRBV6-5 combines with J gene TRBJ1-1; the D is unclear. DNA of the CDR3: TGTGCCAGCATATGGAGTGCTGAAGCTTTCTTT. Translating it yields CASIWSAEAFF.